This T cell receptor (beta chain) was obtained from a study of blood T cell dynamics during melanoma immunotherapy. Study-level results: Clones driving repertoire changes may be melanoma-specific or general immune activation.

Noted time point: pre-treatment baseline. Blood was drawn before treatment and at week 3 after checkpoint blockade. Disease control meant complete response, partial response or stable disease at 12 weeks. The method was immunoSEQ multiplex PCR; TCRdb's version includes in-frame clones alone and lacks a portion of them. Among around 6,600 clones, roughly 75% were seen once, and the ten largest hold approximately 26%. To note about this clone: As yet, its antigen is unknown.

The CDR3 has 13 residues. Germline values: CDR1 SNHLY, CDR2 FYNNEI. The V and J ends lost 5 bases and 0 bases respectively, with 5 bases between them. The clonotype originates from a human donor with melanoma. The chain recombines TRBV2 with TRBJ1-3, with D unresolved. Sequenced material: blood, taken from a patient treated with checkpoint blockade. The CDR3 sequence is CASSLSSGNTIYF. In nucleotides, the CDR3 is TGTGCCAGCAGTCTGAGCTCTGGAAACACCATATATTTT.